This TCR beta chain was captured in a study of identical twins. TCRdb redid the calling of the 5' RACE reads with MiXCR, one entry per CDR3 protein. The table shows hundreds of thousands of distinct CDR3 sequences, with approximately 13% occurring only once. The germline V gene has CDR1 SGHTA and CDR2 FQGNSA. This CDR3 contains 16 residues. J gave up 5 bases and V 4 bases, and 5 bases lay outside the gene matches. In its sample, this clonotype was seen a few times. The sample also formed part of further work on yellow fever vaccine responses in identical twins. That paper states: Twins' vaccine T cell response reportedly gave the appearance of partial convergence and partial personalization.

This chain uses TRBV7-2 with TRBJ2-5; 15 bases are shared with TRBD2. The TCR sequence derives from a woman aged 18-35 years in good health. What was sequenced was PBMCs. The CDR3 sequence is CASSSGLAGGGETQYF. DNA for the CDR3: TGTGCCAGCAGCTCCGGACTAGCGGGAGGGGGGGAGACCCAGTACTTC.